Below, 19 T cell receptor beta chains from the same sample are listed, as sequenced in a study of control samples from healthy donors and cancer patients. Using immunoSEQ multiplex PCR, the repertoire was profiled, and TCRdb retains in-frame clones only, with some absent. The table has fewer than 95,000 clones, 86% seen once. Sequences were obtained from blood. Receptors originate from a man aged 25 to 40 in good health.

This clone was detected only once. The V and J genes are TRBV6-1 and TRBJ1-2; D gene ambiguous. Deletions cut 0 bases from V and 4 bases from J, with 15 bases between. Germline-derived CDR1 and CDR2 are MNHNS and SASEGT. The CDR3 has 16 amino acids. The CDR3 bases are TGTGCCAGCAGTGAAGCGGAGAGGCTGTTACTCTATGGCTACACCTTC. Encoded protein: CASSEAERLLLYGYTF.

The V and J genes are TRBV7-3 and TRBJ2-1; D gene ambiguous. The V end was cut by 6 bases, the J end by 5 bases, with 14 bases between. Germline V gene lookup returns CDR1 SGHTA and CDR2 FQGTGA. CDR3 length: 14 residues. The CDR3 reads CASRRTGLDNEQFF. In nucleotides, the CDR3 is TGTGCCAGCAGGCGGACCGGGCTGGACAATGAGCAGTTCTTC.

The V and J genes are TRBV15 and TRBJ1-3; TRBD1 matches at 10 bases. Germline V gives CDR1 LNHNV, CDR2 YYDKDF (reference sequence). The V and J ends lost 3 bases and 5 bases, in that order; junction bases with no gene match: 10. CDR3 length: 17 amino acids. The CDR3 is CATSRGGTGALRNTIYF. The DNA for the CDR3 is TGTGCCACCAGCAGGGGCGGGACAGGGGCCTTGCGAAACACCATATATTTT.

The chain joins TRBV7-9 to TRBJ2-4; possibly TRBD1 for D (7 bases). Trimming left V 5 bases short and J 6 bases short, with 17 bases between. There are 15 residues in the CDR3. Germline loops: CDR1 SEHNR, CDR2 FQNEAQ (reference sequence). This CDR3 is CASSGAGGLGNIQYF. The CDR3 nucleotides are TGTGCCAGCAGCGGAGCAGGGGGGCTTGGAAACATTCAGTACTTC.

V usage is TRBV7-2 and J usage is TRBJ1-2; D not resolved. The length of the CDR3 is 15 residues. Looked up from germline, CDR1 is SGHTA and CDR2 is FQGNSA. V was pared by 0 bases and J by 4 bases, with 12 bases between. Here the CDR3 reads CASSLAPSYTYGYTF. CDR3 DNA sequence: TGTGCCAGCAGCTTAGCGCCCAGTTATACCTATGGCTACACCTTC.

This rearrangement joins TRBV21-1 to TRBJ2-5. TRBV21-1 is recorded as a pseudogene. The CDR3 has 13 residues. CDR3 sequence (DNA): TGTGCCAGCAGCAAATATGGGGGTCAGACCCAGTACTTC. Its protein product is CASSKYGGQTQYF.

The CDR3 sequence: CASSQSQGNSPLHF. As DNA, the CDR3 is TGTGCCAGCAGCCAGAGTCAGGGAAATTCACCCCTCCACTTT. The rearrangement joins TRBV9 to TRBJ1-6; D is perhaps TRBD1 (5 bases). The CDR3 is 14 residues long. Trimming shortened V by 4 bases and J by 7 bases, and 12 bases separated the two germline ends. CDR1 SGDLS and CDR2 YYNGEE come from the germline V gene.

The V and J genes are TRBV7-2 and TRBJ2-3, with no clear D. Germline V gives CDR1 SGHTA, CDR2 FQGNSA. V gave up 2 bases and J gave up 5 bases, with 8 bases separating them. CDR3 length equals 13 residues. In nucleotides, the CDR3 is TGTGCCAGCAGCTTAATGACGGGAGATACGCAGTATTTT. This gives the protein CASSLMTGDTQYF.

CDR3 in amino acids: CASSLEGGGRGSYNEQFF. CDR3 sequence (DNA): TGTGCCAGCAGCTTGGAAGGCGGGGGCCGGGGCTCCTACAATGAGCAGTTCTTC. The chain uses TRBV5-4 and TRBJ2-1, with D perhaps TRBD2 (7 bases). Germline V CDR1 and CDR2: SGHNT, YYREEE (reference sequence). This CDR3 comprises 18 residues. Deletions cut 0 bases from V and 0 bases from J, with 16 bases between. Looking up the rest from reference TRBV5-4 and TRBJ2-1 gives the full variable domain: ETGVTQSPTHLIKTRGQQVTLRCSSQSGHNTVSWYQQALGQGPQFIFQYYREEENGRGNFPPRFSGLQFPNYSSELNVNALELDDSALYLCASSLEGGGRGSYNEQFFGPGTRLTVL.

The chain has TRBV30 and TRBJ1-2; D not certain. Germline lookup yields CDR1 GTSNPN and CDR2 SVGIG (reference sequence). This CDR3 spans 14 amino acids. V dropped 0 bases and J dropped 2 bases, with 10 bases sitting between them. CDR3: CAWSVPRFNYGYTF. As DNA, the CDR3 is TGTGCCTGGAGTGTACCCAGGTTCAACTATGGCTACACCTTC.

The genes are TRBV27 and TRBJ1-6; D remains ambiguous. This CDR3 has 16 amino acids. Germline V lookup: CDR1 MNHEY, CDR2 SMNVEV (reference sequence). The V end was cut by 8 bases, the J end by 3 bases, with 17 bases between. CDR3 in amino acids: CASQKTDGNYNSPLHF. The CDR3 bases are TGTGCCAGCCAAAAAACTGATGGGAACTATAATTCACCCCTCCACTTT.

This rearrangement joins TRBV19 to TRBJ1-2; the D gene is possibly TRBD1 (6 bases). The CDR3 covers 14 residues. Trimming cost V 2 bases and J 5 bases, with 12 bases left between them. CDR1 is LNHDA and CDR2 is SQIVND in the germline V gene (reference sequence). The CDR3 coding sequence is TGTGCCAGTAGTATATCGGGGGCGGGGTATGGCTACACCTTC. Residues: CASSISGAGYGYTF.

This rearrangement joins TRBV3-1 (or the pseudogene TRBV3-2) to TRBJ2-2; the D call may be TRBD1 or TRBD2 (5 bases each). Trimming removed 4 bases at V and 1 base at J, with 10 bases between. The CDR3 sequence is 15 residues long. CDR1 is LGHDT and CDR2 is YNNKEL in the germline V gene (reference sequence). The CDR3 is CASSPRDGNTGELFF. CDR3 DNA sequence: TGTGCCAGCAGCCCCCGGGACGGGAACACCGGGGAGCTGTTTTTT.

The chain has TRBV4-2 and TRBJ1-3; D not certain. Germline lookup yields CDR1 LGHNA and CDR2 YNFKEQ. The CDR3 consists of 17 residues. V lost 0 bases to trimming and J lost 2 bases, with 14 bases between them. CDR3 nucleotides: TGTGCCAGCAGCCAAGATCGGGTGGGGAGGGCTGGAAACACCATATATTTT. Translated, it gives CASSQDRVGRAGNTIYF.

The chain is built from TRBV19 and TRBJ2-1, with TRBD2 matching over 12 bases. This CDR3 spans 16 amino acids. The V gene end was trimmed by 3 bases and the J gene end by 12 bases; junction bases not matched to a gene: 12. CDR1 and CDR2 (germline): LNHDA, SQIVND (reference sequence). In DNA, the CDR3 is TGTGCCAGTAGTATCCCCCCTAGCGGGGGGGCGATAAGGCAGTTCTTC. This translates into CASSIPPSGGAIRQFF. The full variable domain, its missing parts supplied by reference TRBV19 and TRBJ2-1, is DGGITQSPKYLFRKEGQNVTLSCEQNLNHDAMYWYRQDPGQGLRLIYYSQIVNDFQKGDIAEGYSVSREKKESFPLTVTSAQKNPTAFYLCASSIPPSGGAIRQFFGPGTRLTVL.

This sequence joins TRBV10-3 and TRBJ2-2; 11 bases line up with TRBD2. The J segment lost 2 bases and the V segment lost 2 bases, leaving 7 bases of the junction unmatched. CDR3 length equals 18 residues. CDR1 and CDR2 (germline): ENHRY, SYGVKD. CDR3 loop: CAISEMGGLAANTGELFF. The CDR3 DNA follows: TGTGCCATCAGTGAGATGGGGGGACTAGCGGCTAACACCGGGGAGCTGTTTTTT.

The chain links TRBV11-2 to TRBJ2-7, with TRBD1 matching 7 bases. The CDR3 contains 14 residues. Trimming cost V 5 bases and J 0 bases; bases outside gene matches: 4. The germline V gene encodes CDR1 SGHAT and CDR2 FQNNGV. CDR3 in amino acids: CASSLTGNSYEQYV. CDR3 in DNA: TGTGCCAGCAGCCTGACAGGGAACTCCTACGAGCAGTACGTC.

The chain recombines TRBV20-1 with TRBJ1-5; D not certain. Trimming took off 3 bases at V and 3 bases at J, with 12 bases between the two ends. CDR3 size: 14 residues. Germline-derived CDR1 and CDR2 are DFQATT and SNEGSKA (reference sequence). CDR3 in amino acids: CSASRPGDNQPQHF. The CDR3 region has the DNA TGCAGTGCTAGTAGGCCCGGTGACAATCAGCCCCAGCATTTT.

The rearrangement uses TRBV19 and TRBJ1-1; D uncertain. This CDR3 is 14 amino acids long. V was pared by 1 base and J by 11 bases, with 17 bases between. Germline assignment: CDR1 LNHDA and CDR2 SQIVND (reference sequence). This CDR3 reads CASSIGGGSPSAFF. CDR3 nucleotides: TGTGCCAGTAGTATAGGGGGAGGGAGCCCTTCCGCTTTCTTT.